Listed below are T cell receptor beta chains from one sample, sequenced in a study of T cell responses to AZD1222 COVID-19 vaccine. Clones were sequenced by immunoSEQ multiplex PCR, and TCRdb holds only the in-frame ones, with some missing. The data contain some 100,000 clones, approximately 91% of them singletons. This material consisted of peripheral blood, taken on day 0 of AZD1222 vaccination. These receptors came from an adult in good health. CDR3s include the opening cysteine and the closing phenylalanine or tryptophan. A D gene is named only where the DNA matches it firmly. Where a row states a size, it is once, few, many or the class of an expanded clone; other rows omit it.

d_call	v_call	j_call	clone_size	cdr3_nt	cdr3_aa
TRBD2	TRBV7-8	TRBJ2-5	NA	TGTGCCAGCAGCTGGCGGGGGGATAGCGGCCAAGAGACCCAGTACTTC	CASSWRGDSGQETQYF
NA	TRBV4-1	TRBJ2-2	NA	TGCGCCAGCAGCCAAGATCCCCGCACCGGGGAGCTGTTTTTT	CASSQDPRTGELFF
TRBD1	TRBV5-1	TRBJ1-6	NA	TGCGCCAGCAGCCCCGGGACAGGAGTCTCCTATAATTCACCCCTCCACTTT	CASSPGTGVSYNSPLHF
TRBD1	TRBV6-5	TRBJ1-5	NA	TGTGCCAGCGCTCAAGGGGGCGGCAATCAGCCCCAGCATTTT	CASAQGGGNQPQHF
TRBD1	TRBV11-2	TRBJ1-2	few	TGTGCCAGCAGCTCCCTGGACAGGGCTAACTATGGCTACACCTTC	CASSSLDRANYGYTF
NA	TRBV3-1/TRBV3-2	TRBJ1-2	NA	TGTGCCAGCAGCCAACTCAGGGGAAGTAGTGGCTACACCTTC	CASSQLRGSSGYTF
NA	TRBV10-3	TRBJ1-2	NA	TGTGCCATCAGTGGGCAGGAAGAAAATGGCTACACCTTC	CAISGQEENGYTF
TRBD2	TRBV3-1/TRBV3-2	TRBJ2-7	NA	TGTGCCAGCAGCCAAGGGGGGTTAGCGGGGTTCCGGGACGAGCAGTACTTC	CASSQGGLAGFRDEQYF
NA	TRBV9	TRBJ2-1	NA	TGTGCCAGCACCCTAGGGGGTGAGCAGTTCTTC	CASTLGGEQFF
TRBD2	TRBV2	TRBJ2-1	NA	TGTGCCAGCTCCCGGGACTACCACAATGAGCAGTTCTTC	CASSRDYHNEQFF
NA	TRBV19	TRBJ1-2	NA	TGTGCCAGTAGCCACGTGGGGGCCAGCAGCGTTGGTGGCTACACCTTC	CASSHVGASSVGGYTF
NA	TRBV2	TRBJ1-2	once	TGTGCCAGCAGTGCGGACAGAGCTAACTATGGCTACACCTTC	CASSADRANYGYTF
TRBD1	TRBV19	TRBJ1-6	NA	TGTGCCAGTAGTATTATGGGACAGGGGACGTCACCCCTCCACTTT	CASSIMGQGTSPLHF
NA	TRBV4-1	TRBJ1-1	NA	TGCGCCAGCAGCCAAGACAGAACGAACACTGAAGCTTTCTTT	CASSQDRTNTEAFF
NA	TRBV9	TRBJ1-6	NA	TGTGCCAGCAGCGTAGGGGGCTCCTATAATTCACCCCTCCACTTT	CASSVGGSYNSPLHF
NA	TRBV5-1	TRBJ1-3	NA	TGCGCCAGCAGCCCCTCAGGAGGGATCGGAAACACCATATATTTT	CASSPSGGIGNTIYF
NA	TRBV5-1	TRBJ2-7	NA	TGCGCCAGCAGCCCCAGCGACCCCTCCTACGAGCAGTACTTC	CASSPSDPSYEQYF
NA	TRBV30	TRBJ1-3	NA	TGTGCCTGGAGAGACCTTGGGGGTGCTGGAAACACCATATATTTT	CAWRDLGGAGNTIYF
NA	TRBV5-1	TRBJ1-1	NA	TGCGCCAGCAGCTTGGCCATAGGGGCGAACACTGAAGCTTTCTTT	CASSLAIGANTEAFF
NA	TRBV11-2	TRBJ1-2	NA	TGTGCCAGCAGCCCATCAGGGCTCTATGGCTACACCTTC	CASSPSGLYGYTF
NA	TRBV2	TRBJ1-4	NA	TGTGCCAGCAAGGTACAGGCAACTAATGAAAAACTGTTTTTT	CASKVQATNEKLFF
NA	TRBV3-1/TRBV3-2	TRBJ2-1	NA	TGTGCCAGCAGCCCTATGGGGACGGTATACAATGAGCAGTTCTTC	CASSPMGTVYNEQFF
NA	TRBV7-2	TRBJ1-6	NA	TGTGCCAGCAGCTTATCCCATTTGGGTAACAATTCACCCCTCCACTTT	CASSLSHLGNNSPLHF
TRBD2	TRBV7-9	TRBJ2-2	NA	TGTGCCAGCAGCTTGCTAGCGGGAAGCTTCCAGTCCGGGGAGCTGTTTTTT	CASSLLAGSFQSGELFF
TRBD2	TRBV6-1	TRBJ2-3	NA	TGTGCCAGCAGTGAACCTGCTAGCGGCATGGGAGATACGCAGTATTTT	CASSEPASGMGDTQYF
TRBD1	TRBV19	TRBJ1-2	NA	TGTGCCAGTAGTACGGGGACAGGCCTTGATGCGAGAGGCTACACCTTC	CASSTGTGLDARGYTF
TRBD2	TRBV4-1	TRBJ2-1	NA	TGCGCCAGCAGCCATCCCGGACTAGCGGCCTCCTACAATGAGCAGTTCTTC	CASSHPGLAASYNEQFF
TRBD1	TRBV20-1	TRBJ1-5	NA	TGCAGTGCTAGTCTAGGGGGCGGACAGCCCCAGCATTTT	CSASLGGGQPQHF
NA	TRBV7-8	TRBJ1-3	NA	TGTGCCAGCAGCTTAGCCGTCTCTGGAAACACCATATATTTT	CASSLAVSGNTIYF
NA	TRBV21-1	TRBJ1-1	NA	TGTGCCAGCAGCAAAGACCGGTCCAACACTGAAGCTTTCTTT	CASSKDRSNTEAFF
NA	TRBV30	TRBJ1-2	NA	TGTGCCTGGAGGACGGGGGCTTGGGGCCTGGGTTCGGGCTACACCTTC	CAWRTGAWGLGSGYTF
NA	TRBV5-5	TRBJ2-3	NA	TGTGCCAGCAGAAGGCTCGGGGCGGGAGATACGCAGTATTTT	CASRRLGAGDTQYF
NA	TRBV6-5	TRBJ1-1	NA	TGTGCCAGCAGTCCGAGACAGGTGAACACTGAAGCTTTCTTT	CASSPRQVNTEAFF
NA	TRBV7-8	TRBJ1-2	NA	TGTGCCAGCAGCTTAGAGCGGTTGGGAAGGGGCTACACCTTC	CASSLERLGRGYTF
NA	TRBV2	TRBJ2-7	NA	TGTGCCAGCTGCCTGGTTAGGGAGGCCCACGAGCAGTACTTC	CASCLVREAHEQYF
TRBD1	TRBV7-8	TRBJ1-2	NA	TGTGCCAGCAGCCCCCGCCGGACAGGGGGTAACTATGGCTACACCTTC	CASSPRRTGGNYGYTF
NA	TRBV5-5	TRBJ2-7	NA	TGTGCCAGCAGCTTGGAGTTCGAGCAGTACTTC	CASSLEFEQYF
NA	TRBV7-9	TRBJ2-7	NA	TGTGCCAGCAGCCCGGCTGAGACAGGCGAGCAGTACTTC	CASSPAETGEQYF
NA	TRBV18	TRBJ2-3	once	TGTGCCAGCTCACCGTATGCGGGGAGTACAGATACGCAGTATTTT	CASSPYAGSTDTQYF
NA	TRBV9	TRBJ2-7	NA	TGTGCCAGCAGCGTAGTCGGCGATTCCTACGAGCAGTACTTC	CASSVVGDSYEQYF
NA	TRBV7-9	TRBJ1-5	NA	TGTGCCAGCAGCCCGCGGGGGGACGCTAGCAATCAGCCCCAGCATTTT	CASSPRGDASNQPQHF
NA	TRBV18	TRBJ1-4	NA	TGTGCCAGCTCACCACGGGGGGAGCCGAATGAAAAACTGTTTTTT	CASSPRGEPNEKLFF
NA	TRBV6-5	TRBJ2-7	NA	TGTGCCAGCAGTTACTCGGAGGGCTTCCTCGAGCAGTACTTC	CASSYSEGFLEQYF
NA	TRBV5-1	TRBJ2-3	NA	TGCGCCAGCAGCCCGGGCAGCGGAGGGGGAGATACGCAGTATTTT	CASSPGSGGGDTQYF
NA	TRBV4-2	TRBJ1-5	NA	TGTGCCAGCAGCCAGCAGTCCAATCAGCCCCAGCATTTT	CASSQQSNQPQHF
NA	TRBV6-5	TRBJ2-7	NA	TGTGCCAGCAGTCGTCTAGTCGGGGGACTCTACGAGCAGTACTTC	CASSRLVGGLYEQYF
NA	TRBV4-3	TRBJ1-4	NA	TGCGCCAGCAGCCAAGAGTGGGCCCCTAATGAAAAACTGTTTTTT	CASSQEWAPNEKLFF
NA	TRBV18	TRBJ1-2	NA	TGTGCCAGCTCGCAAGAGTGGGGGGACGCTAACTATGGCTACACCTTC	CASSQEWGDANYGYTF
TRBD1	TRBV5-1	TRBJ2-5	NA	TGCGCCAGCAGCCCTGGGACAGTGGGCGAGACCCAGTACTTC	CASSPGTVGETQYF
NA	TRBV7-9	TRBJ1-1	few	TGTGCCAGCAGTACGGCGGGAGGGAGCACTGAAGCTTTCTTT	CASSTAGGSTEAFF
NA	TRBV6-6	TRBJ2-1	NA	TGTGCCAGCAGGGACCGCTGGGGGGTGCGCCTTAATGAGCAGTTCTTC	CASRDRWGVRLNEQFF
NA	TRBV7-9	TRBJ1-4	NA	TGTGCCAGCAGCTTATCGGGAGGCCTGGGTGAAAAACTGTTTTTT	CASSLSGGLGEKLFF
TRBD2	TRBV19	TRBJ2-5	NA	TGTGCCAGTAGTATGGGGGGGGAGACCCAGTACTTC	CASSMGGETQYF